Reported below is one T cell receptor beta chain. The data originate from a study of blood T cell repertoires in COVID-19. Background on the study: COVID-19 samples, acute and convalescent, were from the United States, Italy and Spain. The cDNA or gDNA used as material had been derived from T cells, B-cell-depleted T cells, or PBMCs.

V was clipped by 6 bases and J by 5 bases; unmatched bases: 12. The V gene's germline CDR1 is LNHDA and CDR2 SQIVND (reference sequence). This CDR3 comprises 15 residues. In the original workflow: Scientists estimated how many nucleated cells there were by amplifying reference gene primers. Clones were read by immunoSEQ multiplex PCR, and TCRdb kept only the in-frame ones, dropping some. That table is the source of V, J and clone size, and D and trimming were worked out from the DNA. In the table there are 50,000 to 60,000 clones, about 83% of which are singletons. Sequenced input: peripheral blood. The TCR originated in a man aged 65-85 years with active COVID-19. The rearrangement links TRBV19 to TRBJ1-2; 7 nucleotides line up with TRBD1. This chain's CDR3 is CASSPLRGREYGYTF. The DNA of the CDR3 is TGTGCCAGTAGCCCCCTGAGGGGGCGCGAGTATGGCTACACCTTC.